The 3 T cell receptor beta chains below were found in one sample sequenced in a study of cytomegalovirus exposure and HLA in healthy donors. Primers for the PCR totalled 60 Vbeta and 13 Jbeta. Here immunoSEQ multiplex PCR was the method, and the copy in TCRdb shows in-frame clones only, minus some. The table records about 200,000 clones, roughly 83% of them present only once. The sample was PBMCs. These receptors all stem from a male donor in good health and CMV-seropositive.

The chain carries TRBV4-1 and TRBJ2-3; TRBD2 might be the D (6 bases). Per germline, CDR1 MGHRA and CDR2 YSYEKL. Between the trimmed V and J ends, which lost 8 bases and 6 bases, there was a span of 21 bases. This CDR3 is 15 amino acids long. The CDR3 protein is CASRNRDFGGDTQYF. The CDR3 coding sequence is TGCGCCAGCCGGAACCGGGACTTTGGCGGGGATACGCAGTATTTT.

There are a few counts of this clone. J is TRBJ2-7 and V is TRBV25-1; weak D call: TRBD2 (5 bases). Germline lookup yields CDR1 MGHDK and CDR2 SYGVNS. CDR3 size: 14 residues. V was cut by 1 base and J by 2 bases, with 9 bases left in between. DNA for the CDR3: TGTGCCAGCAGTGAATCCGGCGGGCCCTACGAGCAGTACTTC. It translates to CASSESGGPYEQYF.

V and J are TRBV12-5 and TRBJ2-7; 9 positions match TRBD1. The CDR3 totals 14 residues. The germline gives CDR1 LGHNT, CDR2 FRNRAP. The J segment lost 3 bases and the V segment lost 9 bases, leaving 9 bases of the junction unmatched. The CDR3 DNA follows: TGTGCTAGCGACCCCGGGACAGGGAACTACGAGCAGTACTTC. Residues: CASDPGTGNYEQYF.